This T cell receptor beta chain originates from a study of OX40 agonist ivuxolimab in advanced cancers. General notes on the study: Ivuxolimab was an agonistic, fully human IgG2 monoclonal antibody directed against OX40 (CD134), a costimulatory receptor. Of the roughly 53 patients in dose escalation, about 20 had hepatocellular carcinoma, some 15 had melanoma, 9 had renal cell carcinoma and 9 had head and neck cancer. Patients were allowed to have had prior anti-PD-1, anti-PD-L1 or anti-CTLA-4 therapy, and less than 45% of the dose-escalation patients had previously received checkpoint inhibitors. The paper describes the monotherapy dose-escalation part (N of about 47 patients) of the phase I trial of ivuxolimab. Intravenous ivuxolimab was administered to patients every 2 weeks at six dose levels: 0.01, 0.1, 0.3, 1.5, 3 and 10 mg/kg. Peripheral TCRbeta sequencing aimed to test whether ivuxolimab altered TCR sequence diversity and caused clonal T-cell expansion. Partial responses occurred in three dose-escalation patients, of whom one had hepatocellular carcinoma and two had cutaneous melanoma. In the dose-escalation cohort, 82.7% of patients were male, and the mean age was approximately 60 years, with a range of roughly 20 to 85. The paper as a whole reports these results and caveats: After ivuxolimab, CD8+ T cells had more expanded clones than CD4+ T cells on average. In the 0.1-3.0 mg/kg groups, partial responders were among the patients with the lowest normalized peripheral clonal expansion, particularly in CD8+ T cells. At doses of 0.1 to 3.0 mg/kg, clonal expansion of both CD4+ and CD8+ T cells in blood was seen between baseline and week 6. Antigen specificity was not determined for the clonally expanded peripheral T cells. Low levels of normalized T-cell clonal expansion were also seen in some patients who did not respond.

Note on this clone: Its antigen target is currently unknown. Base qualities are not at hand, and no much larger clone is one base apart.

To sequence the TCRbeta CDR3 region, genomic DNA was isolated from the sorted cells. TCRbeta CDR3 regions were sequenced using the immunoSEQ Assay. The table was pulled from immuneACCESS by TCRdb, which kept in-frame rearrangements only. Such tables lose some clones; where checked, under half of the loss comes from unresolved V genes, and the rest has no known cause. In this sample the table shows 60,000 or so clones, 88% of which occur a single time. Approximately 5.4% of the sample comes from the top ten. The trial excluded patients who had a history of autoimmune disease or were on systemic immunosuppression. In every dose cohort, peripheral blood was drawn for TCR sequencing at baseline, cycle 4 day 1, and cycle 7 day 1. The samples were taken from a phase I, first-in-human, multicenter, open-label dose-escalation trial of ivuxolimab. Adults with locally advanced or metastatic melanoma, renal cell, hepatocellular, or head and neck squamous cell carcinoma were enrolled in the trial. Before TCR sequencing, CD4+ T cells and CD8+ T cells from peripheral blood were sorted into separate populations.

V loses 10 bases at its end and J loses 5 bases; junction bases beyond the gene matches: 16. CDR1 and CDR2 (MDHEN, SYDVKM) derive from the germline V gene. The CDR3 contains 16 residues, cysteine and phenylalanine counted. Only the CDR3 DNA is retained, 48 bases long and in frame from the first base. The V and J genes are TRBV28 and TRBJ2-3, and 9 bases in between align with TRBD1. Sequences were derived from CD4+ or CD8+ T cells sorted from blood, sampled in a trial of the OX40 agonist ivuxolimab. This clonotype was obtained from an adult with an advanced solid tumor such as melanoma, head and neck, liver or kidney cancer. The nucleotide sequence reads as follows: TGTGCCACCTCGAGACCCACAGGGGGCGGGGGAGATACGCAGTATTTT. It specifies CATSRPTGGGGDTQYF.